These T cell receptor beta chains were read from a single sample in a study of T cell responses to AZD1222 COVID-19 vaccine. Sequenced by immunoSEQ multiplex PCR; TCRdb stores in-frame clones only, minus some. The table includes over 110,000 clones, approximately 92% detected once. Sequenced here: peripheral blood, sampled on day 0 of AZD1222 vaccination. The receptor set was obtained from an adult in good health. CDR3s include the opening cysteine and the closing phenylalanine or tryptophan. Each record gives: D gene, V gene, J gene, clone size, CDR3 protein, CDR3 DNA. D genes are given only for firm matches. Size tells how often a clone was seen (once, few, many) or the class of an expanded clone, and some rows leave it out.

-	TRBV4-1	TRBJ1-2	few	CASSQGVIRRDNYGYTF	TGCGCCAGCAGCCAGGGGGTCATCCGTAGGGACAACTATGGCTACACCTTC
-	TRBV9	TRBJ2-1	-	CASSVDGLVGNEQFF	TGTGCCAGCAGCGTAGATGGCCTCGTCGGCAATGAGCAGTTCTTC
-	TRBV19	TRBJ1-3	-	CASSITGTGNTIYF	TGTGCCAGTAGTATCACAGGGACTGGAAACACCATATATTTT
TRBD1	TRBV4-2	TRBJ1-5	-	CASSQAAGQGRNQPQHF	TGTGCCAGCAGCCAAGCGGCGGGACAGGGTAGGAATCAGCCCCAGCATTTT
-	TRBV19	TRBJ1-5	once	CASSREGTQPQHF	TGTGCCAGTAGCCGGGAGGGGACTCAGCCCCAGCATTTT
-	TRBV10-3	TRBJ2-1	-	CAMAGGGRPNEQFF	TGTGCCATGGCGGGCGGGGGCAGGCCCAATGAGCAGTTCTTC
TRBD1	TRBV18	TRBJ1-5	few	CASSPTGGNQPQHF	TGTGCCAGCTCACCGACAGGGGGCAATCAGCCCCAGCATTTT
-	TRBV19	TRBJ1-3	-	CASSIVRPTVSGNTIYF	TGTGCCAGTAGTATCGTTCGCCCAACCGTCTCTGGAAACACCATATATTTT
TRBD1	TRBV27	TRBJ1-5	-	CASSRWGDRRNQPQHF	TGTGCCAGCTCTCGATGGGGGGACAGGCGTAATCAGCCCCAGCATTTT
TRBD1	TRBV28	TRBJ1-5	-	CASSPPPGQGGGSNQPQHF	TGTGCCAGCAGTCCCCCCCCCGGTCAGGGGGGAGGAAGCAATCAGCCCCAGCATTTT
TRBD2	TRBV4-2	TRBJ2-7	-	CASSRGSGAYEQYF	TGTGCCAGCAGCCGGGGGAGCGGGGCCTACGAGCAGTACTTC
TRBD2	TRBV24-1	TRBJ2-3	-	CATSDPAPLAGTSTDTQYF	TGTGCCACCAGTGATCCCGCCCCACTAGCGGGGACTAGCACAGATACGCAGTATTTT
TRBD2	TRBV30	TRBJ2-1	few	CAWEPSGARRSSIF	TGTGCCTGGGAGCCGAGCGGGGCCCGTCGATCTTCGATCTTC
TRBD1	TRBV11-2	TRBJ2-7	once	CASSPIRGGGYEQYF	TGTGCCAGCAGCCCCATTCGAGGGGGCGGCTACGAGCAGTACTTC
-	TRBV9	TRBJ1-1	-	CASRSQSQDEAFF	TGTGCCAGCAGATCCCAGAGTCAGGATGAAGCTTTCTTT
-	TRBV7-9	TRBJ1-2	-	CASSLGTGFQAGYTF	TGTGCCAGCAGCTTAGGCACAGGGTTTCAGGCTGGCTACACCTTC
TRBD1	TRBV4-1	TRBJ1-2	-	CASSQPRDRSLRGYTF	TGCGCCAGCAGCCAACCCCGGGACAGGTCGCTTCGGGGCTACACCTTC
TRBD2	TRBV4-1	TRBJ2-3	-	CASRKGLAGVVDTQYF	TGCGCCAGCAGGAAAGGACTAGCGGGAGTGGTAGATACGCAGTATTTT
TRBD2	TRBV9	TRBJ2-1	-	CASSRTSGYNEQFF	TGTGCCAGCAGCAGGACTAGCGGTTACAATGAGCAGTTCTTC
-	TRBV4-1	TRBJ2-1	once	CASSPAGRVNEQFF	TGCGCCAGCAGCCCCGCCGGCAGGGTCAATGAGCAGTTCTTC
TRBD2	TRBV6-5	TRBJ2-5	-	CATARASGKETQYF	TGTGCCACCGCTAGGGCTAGCGGGAAGGAGACCCAGTACTTC
-	TRBV11-2	TRBJ1-1	-	CASSRIRYTEAFF	TGTGCCAGTTCCCGGATACGGTACACTGAAGCTTTCTTT
TRBD1	TRBV5-4	TRBJ2-3	-	CASSKDRGDTQYF	TGTGCCAGCAGCAAGGACAGGGGGGATACGCAGTATTTT
-	TRBV4-1	TRBJ1-2	-	CASSQGGGGRGYGYTF	TGCGCCAGCAGCCAAGGCGGGGGGGGGCGAGGCTATGGCTACACCTTC
-	TRBV13	TRBJ1-1	-	CASSLEGSNTEAFF	TGTGCCAGCAGCTTAGAAGGTTCGAACACTGAAGCTTTCTTT
-	TRBV7-9	TRBJ2-7	once	CASSVGGRSGALYEQYF	TGTGCCAGCAGCGTGGGGGGGCGGAGCGGAGCCCTCTACGAGCAGTACTTC
-	TRBV28	TRBJ1-2	-	CASSYLDQANYGYTF	TGTGCCAGCAGCTACCTGGACCAGGCTAACTATGGCTACACCTTC
-	TRBV12-3/TRBV12-4	TRBJ2-5	-	CASSGALKGTQYF	TGTGCCAGCAGTGGGGCCTTAAAAGGGACCCAGTACTTC
-	TRBV5-8	TRBJ1-4	-	CASSLAGAKLFF	TGTGCCAGCAGCTTGGCCGGGGCCAAACTGTTTTTT
-	TRBV5-5	TRBJ2-7	few	CASSYQRAATSYEQYF	TGTGCCAGCAGCTACCAGCGGGCAGCAACCTCCTACGAGCAGTACTTC
TRBD1	TRBV5-4	TRBJ1-2	-	CASSSLTTGTPNNYGYTF	TGTGCCAGCAGCTCCCTAACGACAGGGACCCCCAATAACTATGGCTACACCTTC
-	TRBV29-1	TRBJ1-1	once	CSVMGRVNTEAFF	TGCAGCGTTATGGGCAGGGTGAACACTGAAGCTTTCTTT
TRBD2	TRBV25-1	TRBJ2-2	-	CASRPTSGRAANTGELFF	TGTGCCAGCAGACCCACTAGCGGGAGGGCCGCGAACACCGGGGAGCTGTTTTTT
TRBD1	TRBV6-5	TRBJ1-1	-	CASSDWDRMTEAFF	TGTGCCAGCAGCGATTGGGACAGGATGACTGAAGCTTTCTTT
TRBD1	TRBV28	TRBJ1-1	once	CASSLHRGRRAFF	TGTGCCAGCAGTTTGCACAGGGGGCGACGGGCTTTCTTT